The T cell receptor beta chain described here comes from a study of shared clonotypes between healthy human individuals. Looked up from germline, CDR1 is MNHNY and CDR2 is SVGAGI (reference sequence). Trimming shortened V by 7 bases and J by 2 bases, and 11 bases separated the two germline ends. The length of the CDR3 is 13 residues. This clone was found many times. This same CDR3 is encoded by further DNA sequences in the sample. Sequencing used immunoSEQ multiplex PCR; TCRdb keeps in-frame clones, though not all of them. Altogether around 1,100,000 clones are present, 70% to 85% being singletons, with the ten largest covering roughly 0.82%.

This chain joins TRBV6-6 and TRBJ1-1; D unclear. The sample was memory CD4+ T cells from PBMCs. Subset defined: CD45RA-negative fraction. The source of this sequence is a man between 18 and 35 years old in good health. Some clones in this sample may be carry-over from other donors' samples. The CDR3 sequence is CASNPAGNTEAFF. Written as DNA, the CDR3 is TGTGCCAGCAACCCTGCAGGAAACACTGAAGCTTTCTTT.